The 8 T cell receptor beta chains given below trace back to one sample, sequenced in a study of blood T cell repertoires in COVID-19 (dated by TCRdb to 2018 to 2020). The library was obtained by the immunoSEQ multiplex PCR assay. TCRdb took this table from immuneACCESS and kept in-frame rearrangements with V and J called. Such tables lack part of the clones; where checked against another copy, unresolved V genes explain under half of the gap, and the rest is unexplained. The sample table lists approximately 260,000 clones, around nine tenths of them with a count of one. Together, the top ten hold 1.5% to 2% of the sample. Sequencing was performed on PBMCs or T cells enriched from blood (not recorded which). The receptors come from a woman aged 18-35 years who had recovered from COVID-19.

This chain joins TRBV4-2 and TRBJ1-5; weak D call: TRBD1 (5 bases). Germline V gene sequence: CDR1 LGHNA, CDR2 YNFKEQ. CDR3 size: 15 residues. The V gene lost 1 base and the J gene lost 3 bases, with 10 bases spanning the gap. CDR3 amino acids: CASSQARTPNQPQHF. CDR3 nucleotide sequence: TGTGCCAGCAGCCAAGCCCGGACACCCAATCAGCCCCAGCATTTT.

The chain has TRBV4-3 and TRBJ2-7; 9 bases are shared with TRBD1. Germline V lookup: CDR1 LGHNA, CDR2 YSLEER. Trimming at V came to 0 bases and at J to 4 bases, leaving 4 bases not matched to a gene. This CDR3 region has 15 residues. DNA of the CDR3: TGCGCCAGCAGCCAAGAAGGGACAGGGATTTACGAGCAGTACTTC. Protein sequence: CASSQEGTGIYEQYF.

The gene calls are TRBV12-3 or TRBV12-4 and TRBJ1-1; a weak D match, TRBD1 (5 bases). V lost 8 bases, J lost 0 bases, and 10 bases lay in between. The CDR3 is 13 amino acids. CDR3 residues: CASDSFMNTEAFF. DNA of the CDR3: TGTGCCAGCGACAGTTTCATGAACACTGAAGCTTTCTTT.

The CDR3 protein is CASRLPVGAAAETQYF. DNA for the CDR3: TGCGCCAGCAGGTTGCCGGTGGGGGCTGCCGCAGAGACCCAGTACTTC. V and J are TRBV5-1 and TRBJ2-5, with D possibly being TRBD1 (6 bases). Trimming took 5 bases from V and 4 from J, leaving 21 bases between them. The CDR3 extends over 16 amino acids. CDR1 is SGHRS and CDR2 is YFSETQ in the germline V gene.

The rearrangement links TRBV29-1 to TRBJ1-1; D perhaps matches TRBD1 (5 bases). Germline V CDR1 and CDR2: SQVTM, ANQGSEA. V was shortened by 7 bases and J by 0 bases, with 15 bases between the two germline ends. The CDR3 runs to 14 residues. CDR3 region: CSATWGTLNTEAFF. In nucleotides, the CDR3 is TGCAGCGCCACCTGGGGCACTTTGAACACTGAAGCTTTCTTT. Using reference TRBV29-1 and TRBJ1-1 for the parts outside the CDR3, the full variable domain is SAVISQKPSRDICQRGTSLTIQCQVDSQVTMMFWYRQQPGQSLTLIATANQGSEATYESGFVIDKFPISRPNLTFSTLTVSNMSPEDSSIYLCSATWGTLNTEAFFGQGTRLTVV.

V is TRBV5-4 and J is TRBJ2-1, with TRBD2 matching 14 bases. The CDR3 is 18 amino acids. The V segment lost 4 bases and the J segment 6 bases; nucleotides outside the gene matches: 12. Germline values: CDR1 SGHNT, CDR2 YYREEE (reference sequence). The CDR3 DNA follows: TGTGCCAGCAGCGCGGGACTAGCGGGAGTAACGGTCCGCAATGAGCAGTTCTTC. Its protein product is CASSAGLAGVTVRNEQFF.

The rearrangement joins TRBV3-1 (or the pseudogene TRBV3-2) to TRBJ1-2; 8 bases line up with TRBD1. The CDR3 spans 14 residues. After removal of 8 bases from V and 3 bases from J, the junction contained 8 bases not matched to a gene. The germline V gene has CDR1 LGHDT and CDR2 YNNKEL (reference sequence). The CDR3 DNA follows: TGTGCCAGCTCCCCTGGACAGGGTTACTATGGCTACACCTTC. It yields the protein CASSPGQGYYGYTF.

Only one count was recorded for this clone. The CDR3 DNA reads as TGTGCCAGTGGTCAGGGTAAATATTCACCCCTCCACTTT. This codes for CASGQGKYSPLHF. V and J are TRBV19 and TRBJ1-6; D perhaps matches TRBD1 (5 bases). CDR1 and CDR2 (germline): LNHDA, SQIVND (reference sequence). V was pared by 8 bases and J by 8 bases, with 13 bases between. CDR3 length: 13 amino acids.